The entry below gives a single T cell receptor (beta chain) sequence along with its context. What it binds is not known. The germline V and J ends were trimmed by 5 bases and 4 bases, with 17 bases remaining between them. Germline values: CDR1 MNHNS, CDR2 SASEGT. The length of the CDR3 is 15 residues. This sample is part of a study of shared clonotypes between healthy human individuals. General study findings and limits: Despite large depth, rarefaction showed incomplete sorted-subset sequencing. Some clonotypes were shared by all four sorted-subset donors, while others were not shared. The non-shared ones had lower generation probabilities than the shared ones.

Sequencing used immunoSEQ multiplex PCR; TCRdb keeps in-frame clones, though not all of them. The sample holds some 1.5 million clones, around 98% seen once. The material sequenced was naive CD4+ T cells sorted from blood. As for subset: CD45RA+ positively selected. The clonotype comes from a man aged 25 to 40 in good health. The chain joins TRBV6-1 to TRBJ1-1; no firm D call. The CDR3 spells CASSPEPGRVTEAFF. As DNA, the CDR3 is TGTGCCAGCAGTCCCGAACCCGGACGCGTCACTGAAGCTTTCTTT.